This T cell receptor (beta chain) emerged from a study of spatial heterogeneity in lung cancer. Turning to the study itself: Beta-chain sequences consistently outnumbered alpha-chain sequences in detection. General study results and limits: Mutation tallies in tumors tracked expanded intratumoral alpha and beta TCR counts.

The CDR3 loop spans 18 amino acids. With V trimmed by 4 bases and J by 4 bases, 8 bases remained unmatched. Each molecule of TCR cDNA was tagged with one unique molecular identifier. TCRdb itself ran the 5' RACE reads through MiXCR, one entry per CDR3 protein. Here the sample spans 9,500 to 11,000 distinct CDR3 sequences, about 8% being singletons. This clonotype has at least ten counts. Its cognate antigen is unknown. Described time point: sample taken at primary tumor resection. The donors comprised some 78 untreated early-stage non-small cell lung cancer patients. Sequencing covered unsorted whole RNA taken from tumor, nontumor lung or frozen PBMC.

This chain links TRBV12-3 or TRBV12-4 with TRBJ2-3, with 16 bases identical to TRBD2. The sequence came from a female donor with early-stage non-small cell lung cancer. The input for sequencing was lung tumor tissue, taken at surgery. The CDR3: CASSSNSGTSGGADTQYF. Here the CDR3 DNA reads TGTGCCAGCAGTTCTAACTCCGGGACTAGCGGGGGGGCAGATACGCAGTATTTT.